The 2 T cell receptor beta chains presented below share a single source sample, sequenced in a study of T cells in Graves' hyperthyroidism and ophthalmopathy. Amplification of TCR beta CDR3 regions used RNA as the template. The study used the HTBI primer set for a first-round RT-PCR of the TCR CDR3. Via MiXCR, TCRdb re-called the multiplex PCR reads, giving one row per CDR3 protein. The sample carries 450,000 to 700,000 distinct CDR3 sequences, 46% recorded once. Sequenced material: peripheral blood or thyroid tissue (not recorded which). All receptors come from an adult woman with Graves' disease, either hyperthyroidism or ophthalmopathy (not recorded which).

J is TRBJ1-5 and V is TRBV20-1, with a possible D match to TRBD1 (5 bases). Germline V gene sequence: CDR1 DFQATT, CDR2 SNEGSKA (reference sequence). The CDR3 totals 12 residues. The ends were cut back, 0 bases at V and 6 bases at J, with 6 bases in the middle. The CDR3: CSAREGTQPQHF. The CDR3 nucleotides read TGCAGTGCTAGAGAGGGGACTCAGCCCCAGCATTTT.

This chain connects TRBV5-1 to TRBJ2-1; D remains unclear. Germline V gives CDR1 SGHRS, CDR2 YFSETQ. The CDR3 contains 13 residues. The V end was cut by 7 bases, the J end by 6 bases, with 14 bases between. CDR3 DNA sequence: TGCGCCAGCGGCCAGCCCGGGTCCAATGAGCAGTTCTTC. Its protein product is CASGQPGSNEQFF. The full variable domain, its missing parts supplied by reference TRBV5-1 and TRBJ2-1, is KAGVTQTPRYLIKTRGQQVTLSCSPISGHRSVSWYQQTPGQGLQFLFEYFSETQRNKGNFPGRFSGRQFSNSRSEMNVSTLELGDSALYLCASGQPGSNEQFFGPGTRLTVL.